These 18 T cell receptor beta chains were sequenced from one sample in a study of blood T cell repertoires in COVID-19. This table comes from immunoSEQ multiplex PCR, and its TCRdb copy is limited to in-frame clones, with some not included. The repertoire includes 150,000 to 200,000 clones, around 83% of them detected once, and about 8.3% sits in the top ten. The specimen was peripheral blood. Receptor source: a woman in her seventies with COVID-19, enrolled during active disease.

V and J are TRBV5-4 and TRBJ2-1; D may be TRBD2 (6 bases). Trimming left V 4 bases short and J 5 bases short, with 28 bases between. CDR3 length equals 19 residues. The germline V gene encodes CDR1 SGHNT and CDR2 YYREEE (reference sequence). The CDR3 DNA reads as TGTGCCAGCAGCCCGGCTAGGACCGGGGGACTGCCGGGGGACAATGAGCAGTTCTTC. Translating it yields CASSPARTGGLPGDNEQFF.

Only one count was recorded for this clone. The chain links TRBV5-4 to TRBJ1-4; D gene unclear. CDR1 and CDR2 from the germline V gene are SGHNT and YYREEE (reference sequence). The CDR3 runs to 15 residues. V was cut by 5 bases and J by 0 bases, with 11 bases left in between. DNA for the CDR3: TGTGCCAGCAGAACTCAGGAAGCAACTAATGAAAAACTGTTTTTT. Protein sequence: CASRTQEATNEKLFF.

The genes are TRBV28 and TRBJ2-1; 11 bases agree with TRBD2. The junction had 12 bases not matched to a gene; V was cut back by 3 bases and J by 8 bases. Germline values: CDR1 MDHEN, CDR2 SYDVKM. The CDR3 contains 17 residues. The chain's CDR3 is CASSFQSLAGGFDEQFF. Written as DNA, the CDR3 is TGTGCCAGCAGTTTCCAATCTCTAGCGGGAGGTTTCGATGAGCAGTTCTTC.

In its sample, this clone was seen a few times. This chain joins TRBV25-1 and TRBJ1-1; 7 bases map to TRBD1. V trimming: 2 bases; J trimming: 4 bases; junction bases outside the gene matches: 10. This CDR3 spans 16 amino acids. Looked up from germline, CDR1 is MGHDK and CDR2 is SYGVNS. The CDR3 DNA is TGTGCCAGCAGTGAACATAGACAGGGTGGGAGCACTGAAGCTTTCTTT. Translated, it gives CASSEHRQGGSTEAFF.

The DNA for the CDR3 is TGTGCCAGCAGTTACGCAGGCTCCTCCTACGAGCAGTACTTC. Its translation is CASSYAGSSYEQYF. The rearrangement joins TRBV6-5 to TRBJ2-7; D is unresolved. CDR3 length equals 14 residues. V was pared by 2 bases and J by 0 bases, with 8 bases between. Looked up from germline, CDR1 is MNHEY and CDR2 is SVGAGI.

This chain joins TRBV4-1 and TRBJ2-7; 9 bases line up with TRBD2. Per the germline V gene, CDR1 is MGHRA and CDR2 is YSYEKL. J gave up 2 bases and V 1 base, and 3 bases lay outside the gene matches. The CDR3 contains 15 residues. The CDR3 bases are TGCGCCAGCAGCCAAGGGCTAGCGGGGACCTACGAGCAGTACTTC. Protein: CASSQGLAGTYEQYF.

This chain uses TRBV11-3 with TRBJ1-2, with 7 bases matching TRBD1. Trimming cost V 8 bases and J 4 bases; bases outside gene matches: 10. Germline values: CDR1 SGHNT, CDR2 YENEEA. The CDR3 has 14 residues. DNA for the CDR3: TGTGCCAGCTCCTCGGGAGGGGGCTCCTATGGCTACACCTTC. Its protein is CASSSGGGSYGYTF.

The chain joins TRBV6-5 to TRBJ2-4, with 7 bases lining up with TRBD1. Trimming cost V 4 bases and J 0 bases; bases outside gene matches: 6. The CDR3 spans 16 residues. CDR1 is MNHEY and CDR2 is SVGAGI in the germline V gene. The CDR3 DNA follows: TGTGCCAGCAGTTTTACGACAGGGTTAGCCAAAAACATTCAGTACTTC. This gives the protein CASSFTTGLAKNIQYF.

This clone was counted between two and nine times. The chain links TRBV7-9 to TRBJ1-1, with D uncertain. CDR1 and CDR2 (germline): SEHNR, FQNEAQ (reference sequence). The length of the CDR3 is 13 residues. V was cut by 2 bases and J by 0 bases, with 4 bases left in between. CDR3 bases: TGTGCCAGCAGCTTATCGTTGAACACTGAAGCTTTCTTT. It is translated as CASSLSLNTEAFF.

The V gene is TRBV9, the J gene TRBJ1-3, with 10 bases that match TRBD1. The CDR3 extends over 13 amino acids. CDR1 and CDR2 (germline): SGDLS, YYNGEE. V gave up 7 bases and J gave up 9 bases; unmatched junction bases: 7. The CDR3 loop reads CASAGQGLSTIYF. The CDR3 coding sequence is TGTGCCAGCGCGGGACAGGGGTTGAGCACCATATATTTT.

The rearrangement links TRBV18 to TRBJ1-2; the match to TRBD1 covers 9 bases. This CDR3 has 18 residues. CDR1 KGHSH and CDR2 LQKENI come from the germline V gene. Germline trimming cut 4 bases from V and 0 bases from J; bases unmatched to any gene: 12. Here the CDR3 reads CASSQHTPDRGSNYGYTF. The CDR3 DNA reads TGTGCCAGCTCACAACACACCCCGGACAGGGGTTCTAACTATGGCTACACCTTC.

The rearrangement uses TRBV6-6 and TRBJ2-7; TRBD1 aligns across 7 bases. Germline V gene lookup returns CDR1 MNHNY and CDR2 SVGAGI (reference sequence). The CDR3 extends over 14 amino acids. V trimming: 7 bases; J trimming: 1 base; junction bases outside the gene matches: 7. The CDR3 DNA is TGTGCCAGCAATCCAGACAGGGTATCCTACGAGCAGTACTTC. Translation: CASNPDRVSYEQYF.

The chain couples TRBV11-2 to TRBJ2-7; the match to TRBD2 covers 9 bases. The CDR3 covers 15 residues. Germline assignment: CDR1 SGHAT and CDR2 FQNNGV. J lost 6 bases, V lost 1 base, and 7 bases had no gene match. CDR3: CASSLVAGALIEQYF. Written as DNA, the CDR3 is TGTGCCAGCAGCTTAGTAGCGGGAGCGCTAATCGAGCAGTACTTC.

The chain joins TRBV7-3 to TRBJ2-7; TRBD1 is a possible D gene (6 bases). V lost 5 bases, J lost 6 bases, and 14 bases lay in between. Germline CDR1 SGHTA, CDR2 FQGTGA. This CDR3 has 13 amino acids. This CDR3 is CASSPGQYGEQYF. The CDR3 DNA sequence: TGTGCCAGCAGCCCCGGACAGTACGGCGAGCAGTACTTC.

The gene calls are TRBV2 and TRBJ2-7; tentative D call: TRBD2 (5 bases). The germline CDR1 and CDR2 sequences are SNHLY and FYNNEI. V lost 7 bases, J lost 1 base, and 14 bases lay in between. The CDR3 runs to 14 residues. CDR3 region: CASTLERESYEQYF. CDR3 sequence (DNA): TGTGCCAGCACCCTAGAGAGGGAATCCTACGAGCAGTACTTC.

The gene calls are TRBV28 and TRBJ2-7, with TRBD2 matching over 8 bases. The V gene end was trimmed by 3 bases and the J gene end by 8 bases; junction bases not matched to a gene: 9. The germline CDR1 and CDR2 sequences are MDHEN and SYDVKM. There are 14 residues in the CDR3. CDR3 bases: TGTGCCAGCAGTTTGTCTAGCGGGCCCGGGAAGCAGTACTTC. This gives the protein CASSLSSGPGKQYF.

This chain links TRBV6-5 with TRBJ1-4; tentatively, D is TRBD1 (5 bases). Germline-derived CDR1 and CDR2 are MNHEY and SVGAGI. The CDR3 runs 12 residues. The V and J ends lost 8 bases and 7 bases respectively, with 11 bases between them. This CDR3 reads CASQTDFEKLFF. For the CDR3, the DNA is TGTGCCAGCCAGACAGACTTTGAAAAACTGTTTTTT.

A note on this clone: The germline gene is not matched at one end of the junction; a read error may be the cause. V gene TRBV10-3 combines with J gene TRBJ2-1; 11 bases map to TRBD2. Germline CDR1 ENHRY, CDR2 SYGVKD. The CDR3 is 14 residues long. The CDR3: CATHRLAGYSEQFF. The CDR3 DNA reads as TGTGCCACTCATCGACTAGCGGGATACAGTGAGCAGTTCTTC.